The T cell receptor beta chain described here comes from a study of blood T cell repertoires in COVID-19. The wider study: Specimens from acute and convalescent COVID-19 originated in the United States, Italy and Spain.

This table comes from immunoSEQ multiplex PCR, and its TCRdb copy is limited to in-frame clones, with some not included. This sample carries over 250,000 clones, 89% of them seen once, and the ten largest clones take around 2.1%. The CDR3 length is 13 residues. Germline-derived CDR1 and CDR2 are LNHNV and YYDKDF (reference sequence). About this clone: The junction does not match germline at one end; this may be a read error. Other DNA variants within this sample encode the same CDR3.

Specimen: peripheral blood. The source of this sequence is a man in his fifties or sixties with acute or convalescent COVID-19. The chain combines TRBV15 with TRBJ1-1, with D perhaps matching TRBD1 (5 bases). The CDR3: CATSRDHGGVGLW. CDR3 sequence (DNA): TGCGCCACCAGCAGAGATCACGGGGGGGTAGGCCTGTGG.